This T cell receptor beta chain emerged from a study of cytomegalovirus exposure and HLA in healthy donors. V lost 0 bases and J 3 bases, leaving 11 bases between the germline ends. Germline V gene sequence: CDR1 MNHEY, CDR2 SVGAGI. The CDR3 totals 15 residues. This clone was seen only once. 60 Vbeta and 13 Jbeta primers were used in PCR. Profiled with immunoSEQ multiplex PCR; TCRdb holds only in-frame clones, not every one. The sample lists roughly 100,000 clones; 84% were seen once. The sequence was obtained from a woman under 30 in good health and CMV-seropositive. Material: PBMCs. The chain carries TRBV6-5 and TRBJ1-2, with D unclear. The DNA of the CDR3 is TGTGCCAGCAGTTACTCGGAGGCCAAAGACTATGGCTACACCTTC. Translation gives CASSYSEAKDYGYTF.